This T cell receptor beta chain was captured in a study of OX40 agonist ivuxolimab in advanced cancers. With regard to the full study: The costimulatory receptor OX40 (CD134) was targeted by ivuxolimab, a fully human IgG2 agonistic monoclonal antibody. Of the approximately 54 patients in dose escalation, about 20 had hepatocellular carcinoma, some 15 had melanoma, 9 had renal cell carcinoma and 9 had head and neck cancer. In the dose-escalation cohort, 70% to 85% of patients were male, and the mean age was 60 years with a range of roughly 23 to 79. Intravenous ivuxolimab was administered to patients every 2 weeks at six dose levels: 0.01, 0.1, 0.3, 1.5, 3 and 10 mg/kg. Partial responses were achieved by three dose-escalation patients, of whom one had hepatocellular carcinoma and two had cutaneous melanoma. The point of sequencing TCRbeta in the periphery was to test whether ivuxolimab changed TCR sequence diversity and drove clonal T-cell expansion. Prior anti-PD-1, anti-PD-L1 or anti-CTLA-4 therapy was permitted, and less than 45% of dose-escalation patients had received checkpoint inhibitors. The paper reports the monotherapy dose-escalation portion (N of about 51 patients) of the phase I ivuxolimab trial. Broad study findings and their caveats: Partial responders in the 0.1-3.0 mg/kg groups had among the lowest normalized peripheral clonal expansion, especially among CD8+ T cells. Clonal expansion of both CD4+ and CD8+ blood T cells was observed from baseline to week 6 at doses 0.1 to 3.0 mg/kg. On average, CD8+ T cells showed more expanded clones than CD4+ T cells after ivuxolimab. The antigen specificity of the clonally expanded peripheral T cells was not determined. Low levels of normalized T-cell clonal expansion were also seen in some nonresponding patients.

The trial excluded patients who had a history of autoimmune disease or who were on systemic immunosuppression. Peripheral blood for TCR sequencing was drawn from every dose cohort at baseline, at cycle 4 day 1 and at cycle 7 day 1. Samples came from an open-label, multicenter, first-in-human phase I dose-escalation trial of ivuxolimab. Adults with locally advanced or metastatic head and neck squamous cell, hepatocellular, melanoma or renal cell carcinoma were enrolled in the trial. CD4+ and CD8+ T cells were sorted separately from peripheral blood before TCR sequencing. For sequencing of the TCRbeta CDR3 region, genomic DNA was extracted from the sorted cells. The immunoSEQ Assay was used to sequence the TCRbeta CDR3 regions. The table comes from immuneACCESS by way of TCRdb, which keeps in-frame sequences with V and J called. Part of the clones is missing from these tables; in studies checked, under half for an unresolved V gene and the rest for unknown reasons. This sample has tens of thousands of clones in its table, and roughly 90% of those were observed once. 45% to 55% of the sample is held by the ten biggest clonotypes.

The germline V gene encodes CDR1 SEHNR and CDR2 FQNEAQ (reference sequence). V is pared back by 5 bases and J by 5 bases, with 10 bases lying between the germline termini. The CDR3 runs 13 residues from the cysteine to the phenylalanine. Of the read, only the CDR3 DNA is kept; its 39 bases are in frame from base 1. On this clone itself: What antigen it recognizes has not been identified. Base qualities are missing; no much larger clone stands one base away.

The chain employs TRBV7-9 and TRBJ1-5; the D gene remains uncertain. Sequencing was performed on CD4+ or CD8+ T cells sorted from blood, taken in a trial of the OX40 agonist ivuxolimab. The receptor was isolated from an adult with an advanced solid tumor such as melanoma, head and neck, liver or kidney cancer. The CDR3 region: CASSPAGDQPQHF. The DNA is TGTGCCAGCAGCCCCGCGGGAGATCAGCCCCAGCATTTT.